One T cell receptor (beta chain) is described in this entry. After removal of 4 bases from V and 3 bases from J, the junction contained 5 bases not matched to a gene. CDR1 LNHDA and CDR2 SQIVND come from the germline V gene (reference sequence). There are 15 residues in the CDR3. This sample was taken from a study of T cell changes during pregnancy in multiple sclerosis. TCRdb's copy holds only in-frame clones and misses some; the assay was immunoSEQ multiplex PCR. The sample has more than 50,000 clones, around 90% seen once; the top ten hold approximately 1.1%. The chain recombines TRBV19 with TRBJ2-7; the match to TRBD2 covers 11 bases. This TCR derives from a female donor in good health, enrolled as a control in a pregnancy study. Sequenced material: peripheral blood, taken after pregnancy. The CDR3 here is CASSTSSGRLYEQYF. The CDR3 DNA follows: TGTGCCAGTAGTACTTCTAGCGGGAGGCTCTACGAGCAGTACTTC.